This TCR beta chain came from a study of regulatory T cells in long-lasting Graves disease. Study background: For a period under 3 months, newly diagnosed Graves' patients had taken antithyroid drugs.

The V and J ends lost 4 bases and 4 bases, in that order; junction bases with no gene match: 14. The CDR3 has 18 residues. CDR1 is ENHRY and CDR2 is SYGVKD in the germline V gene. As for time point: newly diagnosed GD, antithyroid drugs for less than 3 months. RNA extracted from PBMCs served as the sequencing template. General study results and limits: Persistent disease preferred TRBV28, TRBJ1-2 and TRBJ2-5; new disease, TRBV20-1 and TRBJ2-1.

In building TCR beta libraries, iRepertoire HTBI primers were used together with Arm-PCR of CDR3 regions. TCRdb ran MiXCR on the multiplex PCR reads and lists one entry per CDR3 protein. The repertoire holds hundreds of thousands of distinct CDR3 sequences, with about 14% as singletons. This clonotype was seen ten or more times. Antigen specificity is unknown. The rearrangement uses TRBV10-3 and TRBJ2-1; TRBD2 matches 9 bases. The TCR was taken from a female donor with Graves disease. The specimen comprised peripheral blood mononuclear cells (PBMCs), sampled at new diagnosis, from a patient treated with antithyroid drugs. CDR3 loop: CAISGRGVAGVGYNEQFF. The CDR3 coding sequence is TGTGCCATCAGTGGGAGGGGGGTAGCGGGAGTAGGATACAATGAGCAGTTCTTC.